Shown below are 32 T cell receptor beta chains from a single sample sequenced in a study of cytomegalovirus exposure and HLA in healthy donors. This table comes from immunoSEQ multiplex PCR, and its TCRdb copy is limited to in-frame clones, with some not included. The profile covers nearly 200,000 clones, with 70% to 85% appearing a single time and about an eighth taken by the ten largest. The sequenced sample consisted of PBMCs. These receptors originate from a woman between 25 and 40 years old in good health and CMV-seropositive.

The chain recombines TRBV5-8 with TRBJ2-3; 8 bases fit TRBD2. CDR3 length: 17 amino acids. Trimming removed 3 bases from V and 0 bases from J; junction bases left unmatched: 9. Germline CDR1 and CDR2: SGHTS and YDEGEE. As DNA, the CDR3 is TGTGCCAGCAGCTCGGAAGCGGGAGTCGGTAGCACAGATACGCAGTATTTT. Encoded protein: CASSSEAGVGSTDTQYF.

The chain couples TRBV27 to TRBJ2-5, with a tentative D call TRBD1 (5 bases). With 7 bases removed from V and 3 bases from J, the gap between germline ends came to 12 bases. Germline CDR1 MNHEY, CDR2 SMNVEV (reference sequence). The CDR3 totals 13 residues. The CDR3 spells CASNPTVEETQYF. The CDR3 DNA follows: TGTGCCAGCAATCCGACAGTAGAAGAGACCCAGTACTTC.

The chain carries TRBV30 and TRBJ2-1; D may be TRBD1 (5 bases). Per the germline V gene, CDR1 is GTSNPN and CDR2 is SVGIG (reference sequence). The CDR3 is 11 amino acids. Trimming pared 5 bases from V and 10 bases from J, leaving 12 bases between. The chain's CDR3 is CAWSLRTEQFF. CDR3 in DNA: TGTGCCTGGTCCCTGAGGACAGAGCAGTTCTTC.

J is TRBJ2-7 and V is TRBV5-1; maybe TRBD1 (6 bases). This CDR3 comprises 14 residues. V was shortened by 2 bases and J by 6 bases, with 15 bases between the two germline ends. Per germline, CDR1 SGHRS and CDR2 YFSETQ. DNA for the CDR3: TGCGCCAGCAGCTTTCACAGGGAAATTGGCGAGCAGTACTTC. Protein product: CASSFHREIGEQYF.

This rearrangement joins TRBV14 to TRBJ1-2, with D possibly TRBD1 on 5 matching bases. Looked up from germline, CDR1 is SGHDN and CDR2 is FVKESK. The V end was cut by 9 bases, the J end by 5 bases, with 13 bases between. The CDR3 contains 12 residues. CDR3 nucleotide sequence: TGTGCCAGTTCCCTCGGGGGATATGGCTACACCTTC. Encoded protein: CASSLGGYGYTF.

The J gene is TRBJ2-6, the V gene TRBV2, with a weak D call TRBD1 (5 bases). Germline V gene sequence: CDR1 SNHLY, CDR2 FYNNEI. This CDR3 is 13 amino acids long. V lost 9 bases and J lost 0, with 6 bases in between. The CDR3 sequence is CARTDSGANVLTF. In nucleotides, the CDR3 is TGTGCCAGGACAGACTCTGGGGCCAACGTCCTGACTTTC.

The chain joins TRBV19 to TRBJ2-1, with TRBD2 identical over 7 bases. In germline, CDR1 is LNHDA, CDR2 SQIVND (reference sequence). There are 13 residues in the CDR3. With 3 bases clipped from V and 10 bases from J, the junction kept 6 bases outside the gene matches. The CDR3 DNA follows: TGTGCCAGTAGTATTGTCGATAGCGGGGAGCAGTTCTTC. Encoded protein: CASSIVDSGEQFF.

Here the CDR3 reads CASSSLRNWATTGELFF. The CDR3 bases are TGTGCCAGCAGCTCCCTACGAAACTGGGCAACAACCGGGGAGCTGTTTTTT. The genes are TRBV7-8 and TRBJ2-2; D is unresolved. The V and J ends lost 4 bases and 5 bases respectively, with 20 bases between them. This CDR3 spans 17 amino acids. CDR1 is SGHVS, CDR2 FQNEAQ, per germline.

CDR3 nucleotide sequence: TGTGCCAGTAGTTTCGGACTAGCGGGAGCAGGGGAGCAGTACTTC. Translating it yields CASSFGLAGAGEQYF. The genes are TRBV19 and TRBJ2-7, with TRBD2 identical over 13 bases. The germline gives CDR1 LNHDA, CDR2 SQIVND (reference sequence). Germline trimming cut 5 bases from V and 7 bases from J; bases unmatched to any gene: 8. The CDR3 runs to 15 residues.

The chain combines TRBV11-2 with TRBJ2-7; no clear D gene. The CDR3 has 13 amino acids. V was pared by 6 bases and J by 1 base, with 10 bases between. CDR1 is SGHAT, CDR2 FQNNGV, per germline. In DNA form, the CDR3 reads TGTGCCAGCAGTCCACTTAATTCCTACGAGCAGTACTTC. Amino acids: CASSPLNSYEQYF.

This clone was detected many times. The V call is TRBV28, the J call TRBJ1-1; 7 nucleotides align to TRBD1. This CDR3 contains 13 residues. Trimming at V came to 2 bases and at J to 10 bases, leaving 7 bases not matched to a gene. CDR1 is MDHEN, CDR2 SYDVKM, per germline. CDR3 DNA: TGTGCCAGCAGTTTAAACGTGCAGGGGGGAGCTTTCTTT. Residues: CASSLNVQGGAFF.

The chain is built from TRBV7-8 and TRBJ2-3; perhaps TRBD2 as D (6 bases). Trimming took off 11 bases at V and 3 bases at J, with 18 bases between the two ends. The CDR3 is 14 residues long. In germline, CDR1 is SGHVS, CDR2 FQNEAQ. CDR3 bases: TGTGCCGTCTTGGGGGGACGTAATACAGATACGCAGTATTTT. Protein sequence: CAVLGGRNTDTQYF. The full variable domain, rest sourced from reference TRBV7-8 and TRBJ2-3, is GAGVSQSPRYKVAKRGQDVALRCDPISGHVSLFWYQQALGQGPEFLTYFQNEAQLDKSGLPSDRFFAERPEGSVSTLKIQRTQQEDSAVYLCAVLGGRNTDTQYFGPGTRLTVL.

The chain employs TRBV5-1 and TRBJ2-3; possibly TRBD2 for D (5 bases). This CDR3 has 13 residues. V was pared by 3 bases and J by 2 bases, with 7 bases between. Germline values: CDR1 SGHRS, CDR2 YFSETQ. CDR3 residues: CASSWEFTDTQYF. Written as DNA, the CDR3 is TGCGCCAGCAGCTGGGAGTTCACAGATACGCAGTATTTT.

Comment on this clone: Distinct nucleotide sequences in the sample also encode this CDR3. The chain employs TRBV29-1 and TRBJ2-2; a weak D match, TRBD2 (5 bases). Germline CDR1 SQVTM, CDR2 ANQGSEA. V was cut by 4 bases and J by 5 bases, with 11 bases left in between. The CDR3 has 13 amino acids. CDR3 nucleotides: TGCAGCGTTGGGGGTAGAGGGACCGGGGAGCTGTTTTTT. The encoded protein is CSVGGRGTGELFF.

The V and J genes are TRBV28 and TRBJ1-1; 7 positions agree with TRBD1. Per the germline V gene, CDR1 is MDHEN and CDR2 is SYDVKM. CDR3 length: 14 amino acids. Germline trimming cut 3 bases from V and 3 bases from J; bases unmatched to any gene: 4. CDR3 in amino acids: CASSLGQTDTEAFF. The CDR3, as DNA: TGTGCCAGCAGTTTGGGACAGACAGACACTGAAGCTTTCTTT.

The chain links TRBV6-6 to TRBJ1-1; perhaps TRBD1 as D (6 bases). The germline CDR1 and CDR2 sequences are MNHNY and SVGAGI (reference sequence). V was clipped by 8 bases and J by 4 bases, with 14 bases between them. The CDR3 totals 13 residues. The CDR3 region is CASLQGSFTEAFF. CDR3 bases: TGTGCCAGCCTACAGGGAAGTTTCACTGAAGCTTTCTTT.

This rearrangement joins TRBV5-1 to TRBJ2-5; 9 bases map to TRBD1. Trimming cost V 4 bases and J 4 bases; bases outside gene matches: 14. Germline V CDR1 and CDR2: SGHRS, YFSETQ. The CDR3 sequence is 17 residues long. The CDR3 is CASSRAPGTGPIETQYF. The CDR3 DNA reads as TGCGCCAGCAGCCGAGCTCCCGGGACAGGGCCAATAGAGACCCAGTACTTC.

The chain joins TRBV28 to TRBJ1-5; D call uncertain. The CDR3 covers 13 residues. The V end was cut by 6 bases, the J end by 7 bases, with 13 bases between. Germline CDR1 MDHEN, CDR2 SYDVKM. Here the CDR3 DNA reads TGTGCCAGCAGAGCCCCTCCCCCACAGCCCCAGCATTTT. It codes for CASRAPPPQPQHF.

DNA of the CDR3: TGTGCCAGCTCACCACCGGTTCGCGCGGCTAGGAATGAGCAGTTCTTC. Translation gives CASSPPVRAARNEQFF. V is TRBV18 and J is TRBJ2-1; D not resolved. Germline CDR1 and CDR2: KGHSH and LQKENI. There are 16 residues in the CDR3. Trimming took off 0 bases at V and 7 bases at J, with 16 bases between the two ends.

This chain connects TRBV5-1 to TRBJ2-2, with TRBD2 as a possible D gene (6 bases). V was pared by 0 bases and J by 5 bases, with 11 bases between. Germline assignment: CDR1 SGHRS and CDR2 YFSETQ. The CDR3 spans 15 residues. CDR3 sequence: CASSLVPGGTGELFF. The DNA of the CDR3 is TGCGCCAGCAGCTTGGTGCCCGGGGGTACCGGGGAGCTGTTTTTT.

The V call is TRBV29-1, the J call TRBJ2-5; the D gene is possibly TRBD2 (5 bases). Trimming shortened V by 7 bases and J by 3 bases, and 18 bases separated the two germline ends. Germline lookup yields CDR1 SQVTM and CDR2 ANQGSEA. CDR3 length: 14 amino acids. CDR3 in amino acids: CSAFEGGQKETQYF. The CDR3 DNA reads as TGCAGCGCCTTTGAGGGTGGCCAGAAAGAGACCCAGTACTTC. Filled out from reference TRBV29-1 and TRBJ2-5, the complete variable domain reads SAVISQKPSRDICQRGTSLTIQCQVDSQVTMMFWYRQQPGQSLTLIATANQGSEATYESGFVIDKFPISRPNLTFSTLTVSNMSPEDSSIYLCSAFEGGQKETQYFGPGTRLLVL.

With respect to this clone: A read error may produce the germline difference seen at one junction end. The V gene is TRBV7-7, the J gene TRBJ2-1; 7 bases line up with TRBD2. This CDR3 region has 17 residues. The germline gives CDR1 SSHAT, CDR2 FNYEAQ (reference sequence). CDR3 residues: CASSFAASGEGRTEQFF. CDR3 DNA: TGTGCTAGCAGCTTTGCCGCGTCGGGGGAGGGCCGGACCGAGCAGTTCTTC. Supplemented by reference TRBV7-7 and TRBJ2-1, the full variable domain reads GAGVSQSPRYKVTKRGQDVTLRCDPISSHATLYWYQQALGQGPEFLTYFNYEAQPDKSGLPSDRFSAERPEGSISTLTIQRTEQRDSAMYRCASSFAASGEGRTEQFFGPGTRLTVL.

The genes are TRBV20-1 and TRBJ1-2; no clear D gene. The germline gives CDR1 DFQATT, CDR2 SNEGSKA (reference sequence). This CDR3 has 11 residues. Trimming cost V 0 bases and J 7 bases, with 6 bases left between them. This CDR3 reads CSARDLAGYTF. The CDR3 DNA reads as TGCAGTGCTAGAGACCTAGCTGGCTACACCTTC.

This clone was counted a few times. This chain links TRBV7-9 with TRBJ2-1; TRBD1 is a possible D gene (6 bases). V lost 3 bases to trimming and J lost 0 bases, with 9 bases between them. The CDR3 runs 15 residues. Germline loops: CDR1 SEHNR, CDR2 FQNEAQ (reference sequence). The CDR3 DNA reads TGTGCCAGCAGCTTCCGGGACACCTCCTACAATGAGCAGTTCTTC. Protein: CASSFRDTSYNEQFF.

The chain links TRBV5-6 to TRBJ1-2; 9 nucleotides match TRBD1. CDR3 size: 16 residues. Germline V gives CDR1 SGHDT, CDR2 YYEEEE. Losses at the gene ends were 1 base for V and 8 bases for J; bases not matched to a gene: 12. CDR3 sequence (DNA): TGTGCCAGCAGCTTGCCCAGGACAGGGGAGAGAAAAGGCTACACCTTC. Translating gives CASSLPRTGERKGYTF.

This chain joins TRBV9 and TRBJ2-7; 9 positions match TRBD1. J lost 2 bases, V lost 0 bases, and 6 bases had no gene match. CDR1 is SGDLS and CDR2 is YYNGEE in the germline V gene. The CDR3 loop spans 16 amino acids. CDR3 region: CASSVAPRDRAYEQYF. Written as DNA, the CDR3 is TGTGCCAGCAGCGTAGCTCCCCGGGACAGGGCCTACGAGCAGTACTTC.

The V call is TRBV10-2, the J call TRBJ2-1; TRBD2 matches at 10 bases. The trim removed 7 bases at V and 2 bases at J, leaving 2 bases unmatched. From germline, CDR1 is WSHSY and CDR2 SAAADI. The CDR3 covers 14 residues. CDR3 coding DNA: TGCGCCAGCAACGGACTAGCGGCCTACAATGAGCAGTTCTTC. Protein sequence: CASNGLAAYNEQFF.

The chain carries TRBV5-1 and TRBJ1-3, with D uncertain. Germline CDR1 and CDR2: SGHRS and YFSETQ. This CDR3 is 12 amino acids long. Trimming took off 4 bases at V and 0 bases at J, with 2 bases between the two ends. CDR3 amino acids: CASSRSGNTIYF. CDR3 DNA: TGCGCCAGCAGCCGCTCTGGAAACACCATATATTTT.

This clone was seen many times. CDR3 nucleotides: TGTGCCAGCAGCTTAGGACAGATCACCGGGGAGCTGTTTTTT. It codes for CASSLGQITGELFF. This rearrangement joins TRBV13 to TRBJ2-2; D not resolved. Trimming cost V 0 bases and J 4 bases, with 6 bases left between them. This CDR3 region has 14 residues. CDR1 and CDR2 from the germline V gene are PRHDT and FYEKMQ (reference sequence). Full variable domain (rest looked up from reference TRBV13 and TRBJ2-2): AAGVIQSPRHLIKEKRETATLKCYPIPRHDTVYWYQQGPGQDPQFLISFYEKMQSDKGSIPDRFSAQQFSDYHSELNMSSLELGDSALYFCASSLGQITGELFFGEGSRLTVL.

CDR3 in amino acids: CASSLALTGAGGSRSDTQYF. Written as DNA, the CDR3 is TGTGCCAGCAGCTTAGCGCTAACCGGGGCAGGGGGTTCCCGCTCGGATACGCAGTATTTT. This rearrangement joins TRBV7-8 to TRBJ2-3; 7 bases map to TRBD1. V lost 0 bases and J lost 6; bases outside the gene matches: 21. This CDR3 comprises 20 residues. Germline V CDR1 and CDR2: SGHVS, FQNEAQ.

V usage is TRBV4-1 and J usage is TRBJ2-2; 13 nucleotides align to TRBD2. J lost 3 bases, V lost 1 base, and 5 bases had no gene match. Germline assignment: CDR1 MGHRA and CDR2 YSYEKL. The CDR3 extends over 18 amino acids. The CDR3 coding sequence is TGCGCCAGCAGCCAAGTACTAGCGGGAGGGCCCTACACCGGGGAGCTGTTTTTT. Translated, it gives CASSQVLAGGPYTGELFF.

The rearrangement joins TRBV9 to TRBJ2-5, with 14 bases matching TRBD2. From germline, CDR1 is SGDLS and CDR2 YYNGEE. CDR3 length equals 17 residues. Trimming took 0 bases from V and 5 from J; bases not matched to a gene: 6. The CDR3 DNA sequence: TGTGCCAGCAGCGTAGGGGGACTAGCGGGAGTCGGGGAGACCCAGTACTTC. Its protein product is CASSVGGLAGVGETQYF.